These 30 T cell receptor beta chains were all obtained from the same sample, sequenced in a study of response to subunit inactivated influenza vaccine. TCRdb re-analysed the RT-PCR reads in MiXCR, keeping a single row per CDR3 protein. The top ten hold about 3% of the sample, which has roughly 500,000 distinct CDR3 sequences, approximately 15% seen once. Sequences were derived from CD4+ T cells sorted from PBMCs, sampled around 25 months after vaccination. The receptors come from a man between 50 and 70 years old who received an inactivated influenza vaccine.

This clonotype was found once. One end of the junction varies from germline; a read error may be responsible. The CDR3 sequence: CATSAETGMMNF. CDR3 sequence (DNA): TGTGCCACCAGTGCAGAGACAGGGATGATGAACTTT. V is TRBV24-1 and J is TRBJ1-1; TRBD1 aligns across 7 bases. Germline-derived CDR1 and CDR2 are KGHDR and SFDVKD. This CDR3 comprises 12 residues.

The sample holds a few counts of this clonotype. The chain uses TRBV11-2 and TRBJ1-1, with TRBD1 matching over 8 bases. The CDR3 has 12 amino acids. The germline gives CDR1 SGHAT, CDR2 FQNNGV. CDR3 protein: CGTGQLNTEAFF. CDR3 nucleotides: TGTGGGACAGGGCAATTGAACACTGAAGCTTTCTTT.

This clonotype was observed a handful of times. This sequence joins TRBV5-1 and TRBJ2-7; 8 positions agree with TRBD2. The CDR3 extends over 15 amino acids. From germline, CDR1 is SGHRS and CDR2 YFSETQ. Trimming took 0 bases from V and 4 from J; bases not matched to a gene: 6. Here the CDR3 DNA reads TGCGCCAGCAGCTTGGTCGACGGGGGGGTGTACGAGCAGTACTTC. As protein: CASSLVDGGVYEQYF.

This clonotype was counted between two and nine times. J is TRBJ1-2 and V is TRBV20-1, with D possibly TRBD1 on 5 matching bases. V was clipped by 3 bases and J by 6 bases, with 8 bases between them. This CDR3 comprises 11 residues. Germline values: CDR1 DFQATT, CDR2 SNEGSKA (reference sequence). The CDR3: CSAREGNGYTF. The CDR3 DNA reads TGCAGTGCTAGGGAGGGGAATGGCTACACCTTC.

This sequence joins TRBV7-2 and TRBJ1-2, with D maybe TRBD1 (5 bases). The CDR3 has 13 residues. V was trimmed by 5 bases and J by 9 bases, leaving 16 bases between them. From germline, CDR1 is SGHTA and CDR2 FQGNSA. The CDR3 coding sequence is TGTGCCAGCAGCCCCCCGCAGGGTACTAGCTACACCTTC. Encoded protein: CASSPPQGTSYTF.

The chain links TRBV12-3 or TRBV12-4 to TRBJ2-1; D is ambiguous. Trimming took 2 bases from V and 0 from J, leaving 8 bases between them. This CDR3 contains 15 residues. For the CDR3, the DNA is TGTGCCAGCAGTTTAACCCAGAGCTCCTACAATGAGCAGTTCTTC. Amino acid sequence: CASSLTQSSYNEQFF.

This clonotype was detected only a few times. The chain carries TRBV12-3 or TRBV12-4 and TRBJ1-5; D unresolved. Trimming stripped 6 bases from V and 2 bases from J, with 11 bases between. This CDR3 region has 14 residues. CDR3 nucleotide sequence: TGTGCCAGCAGCTCGATAGGGCGCAATCAGCCCCAGCATTTT. It yields the protein CASSSIGRNQPQHF.

This clonotype showed up just a few times. The chain is built from TRBV29-1 and TRBJ2-7; 11 bases are shared with TRBD1. The V gene's germline CDR1 is SQVTM and CDR2 ANQGSEA. The V and J ends lost 1 base and 6 bases, in that order; junction bases with no gene match: 2. There are 13 residues in the CDR3. CDR3 nucleotide sequence: TGCAGCGTTGAAGGGACAGGGGGCGCCGAGCAGTACTTC. Protein: CSVEGTGGAEQYF.

The chain recombines TRBV12-3 or TRBV12-4 with TRBJ2-3; 10 nucleotides line up with TRBD2. The CDR3 length is 16 residues. With V trimmed by 6 bases and J by 0 bases, 6 bases remained unmatched. CDR3 nucleotide sequence: TGTGCCAGCAGCTCAGTAGCGGGGGGTAGCACAGATACGCAGTATTTT. Protein product: CASSSVAGGSTDTQYF.

In its sample, this clonotype was seen a few times. This rearrangement joins TRBV29-1 to TRBJ1-1; D is perhaps TRBD1 (6 bases). V was clipped by 7 bases and J by 4 bases, with 13 bases between them. This CDR3 has 12 residues. Germline-derived CDR1 and CDR2 are SQVTM and ANQGSEA. CDR3 DNA: TGCAGCGCCCGGACACAGGGCACTGAAGCTTTCTTT. It translates to CSARTQGTEAFF.

V and J are TRBV4-2 and TRBJ2-3, with TRBD1 as a possible D gene (5 bases). Germline V gene data show CDR1 as LGHNA and CDR2 as YNFKEQ. CDR3 length equals 15 residues. Trimming took 0 bases from V and 2 from J, leaving 9 bases between them. For the CDR3, the DNA is TGTGCCAGCAGCCAAGATGGGGCCTACACAGATACGCAGTATTTT. It yields the protein CASSQDGAYTDTQYF.

This clonotype was observed a handful of times. V usage is TRBV3-1 and J usage is TRBJ2-5, with unresolved D. In germline, CDR1 is LGHDT, CDR2 YNNKEL (reference sequence). This CDR3 is 15 amino acids long. V gave up 3 bases and J gave up 5 bases, with 16 bases separating them. CDR3 loop: CASSQTRVTKETQYF. DNA of the CDR3: TGTGCCAGCAGCCAGACAAGGGTTACGAAGGAGACCCAGTACTTC.

This clonotype has only a few counts. The chain combines TRBV20-1 with TRBJ2-5; either TRBD1 or TRBD2 may supply D (5 bases each). Germline V lookup: CDR1 DFQATT, CDR2 SNEGSKA (reference sequence). The CDR3 runs 13 residues. Trimming removed 1 base at V and 1 base at J, with 7 bases between. Here the CDR3 DNA reads TGCAGTGCTAGAGGGGACCTCCAAGAGACCCAGTACTTC. Translating it yields CSARGDLQETQYF.

The chain employs TRBV27 and TRBJ2-7, with D tentatively TRBD1 (6 bases). CDR3 size: 14 residues. Trimming shortened V by 4 bases and J by 6 bases, and 16 bases separated the two germline ends. Germline-derived CDR1 and CDR2 are MNHEY and SMNVEV (reference sequence). The CDR3 is CASSSRQAVGEQYF. CDR3 DNA sequence: TGTGCCAGCAGTTCCCGACAGGCGGTGGGCGAGCAGTACTTC.

The chain employs TRBV4-2 and TRBJ2-3; D unclear. From germline, CDR1 is LGHNA and CDR2 YNFKEQ. The ends were cut back, 0 bases at V and 4 bases at J, with 5 bases in the middle. The CDR3 is 13 amino acids. CDR3 in amino acids: CASSQDKADTQYF. CDR3 nucleotide sequence: TGTGCCAGCAGCCAAGATAAGGCAGATACGCAGTATTTT.

This clonotype was seen a handful of times. The chain is built from TRBV7-2 and TRBJ2-2, with no clear D. The ends were cut back, 1 base at V and 0 bases at J, with 12 bases in the middle. Germline-derived CDR1 and CDR2 are SGHTA and FQGNSA. CDR3 size: 17 residues. The CDR3 here is CASSLVGSRANTGELFF. For the CDR3, the DNA is TGTGCCAGCAGCTTAGTCGGCAGCCGAGCGAACACCGGGGAGCTGTTTTTT.

The chain is built from TRBV24-1 and TRBJ2-5; no definite D call. CDR1 and CDR2 from the germline V gene are KGHDR and SFDVKD. The CDR3 spans 12 residues. V was pared by 5 bases and J by 7 bases, with 10 bases between. CDR3 coding DNA: TGTGCCACCAGTGGTTCCGCAGCGACCCAGTACTTC. Translated, it gives CATSGSAATQYF.

This chain joins TRBV7-2 and TRBJ2-1; D tentatively fits TRBD1 or TRBD2 (6 bases each). The CDR3 length is 17 residues. V was shortened by 7 bases and J by 0 bases, with 19 bases between the two germline ends. Germline V lookup: CDR1 SGHTA, CDR2 FQGNSA. CDR3 in DNA: TGTGCCAGCAACACGGTAGGGGGGAAGAGCTCCTACAATGAGCAGTTCTTC. This encodes CASNTVGGKSSYNEQFF.

This clonotype has a handful of counts. The CDR3 nucleotides are TGTGCCAGCAGTGGGCCTCGGGGGCAGTACTTC. It codes for CASSGPRGQYF. V is TRBV28 and J is TRBJ2-7, with a weak D call TRBD2 (5 bases). The CDR3 length is 11 residues. Germline values: CDR1 MDHEN, CDR2 SYDVKM. V gave up 5 bases and J gave up 9 bases, with 11 bases separating them.

This clonotype was picked up a small number of times. The chain joins TRBV18 to TRBJ2-2, with D unresolved. Germline lookup yields CDR1 KGHSH and CDR2 LQKENI. The CDR3 is 15 amino acids. Trimming left V 6 bases short and J 3 bases short, with 14 bases between. The DNA of the CDR3 is TGTGCCAGCTCCCCCAGCGCGGCCGACACCGGGGAGCTGTTTTTT. Translated: CASSPSAADTGELFF.

This chain uses TRBV7-6 with TRBJ2-3; tentative D call: TRBD1 (6 bases). Germline V gene data show CDR1 as SGHVS and CDR2 as FNYEAQ. Trimming took 1 base from V and 11 from J, leaving 16 bases between them. There are 14 residues in the CDR3. The CDR3 DNA is TGTGCCAGCAGCTTAGGGGACACAGGGCAAAAGCAGTATTTT. Translation gives CASSLGDTGQKQYF.

The V call is TRBV5-4, the J call TRBJ2-3, with TRBD1 matching 8 bases. Germline V CDR1 and CDR2: SGHNT, YYREEE (reference sequence). The CDR3 loop spans 14 amino acids. Losses at the gene ends were 4 bases for V and 8 bases for J; bases not matched to a gene: 9. The CDR3 spells CASSPDRDRVTQYF. CDR3 in DNA: TGTGCCAGCAGCCCGGACAGGGACCGGGTTACGCAGTATTTT.

The sample holds a few counts of this clonotype. The chain combines TRBV15 with TRBJ2-3; the D is unclear. Germline V CDR1 and CDR2: LNHNV, YYDKDF (reference sequence). Trimming left V 6 bases short and J 1 base short, with 5 bases between. The CDR3 spans 12 residues. The DNA of the CDR3 is TGTGCCACCAGTGTCCGCACAGATACGCAGTATTTT. It codes for CATSVRTDTQYF. Complete variable domain (other parts from reference TRBV15 and TRBJ2-3): DAMVIQNPRYQVTQFGKPVTLSCSQTLNHNVMYWYQQKSSQAPKLLFHYYDKDFNNEADTPDNFQSRRPNTSFCFLDIRSPGLGDTAMYLCATSVRTDTQYFGPGTRLTVL.

This clonotype showed up just a few times. The rearrangement uses TRBV20-1 and TRBJ2-3, with a tentative D call TRBD1 (5 bases). CDR3 length equals 13 residues. The V end lost 1 base, the J end lost 5 bases, and 10 bases lay between the germline ends. Germline-derived CDR1 and CDR2 are DFQATT and SNEGSKA (reference sequence). The CDR3 protein is CSARARGKDTQYF. In DNA form, the CDR3 reads TGCAGTGCTAGAGCAAGGGGTAAAGATACGCAGTATTTT.

In this sample, this clonotype turned up many times. V usage is TRBV12-3 or TRBV12-4 and J usage is TRBJ2-5; the D is unclear. This CDR3 contains 17 residues. Trimming left V 3 bases short and J 0 bases short, with 17 bases between. CDR3 nucleotides: TGTGCCAGCAGTTTCAAAGCAGCCACTGGAGACCAAGAGACCCAGTACTTC. Encoded protein: CASSFKAATGDQETQYF.

In this sample, this clonotype turned up a few times. The V and J genes are TRBV7-2 and TRBJ2-7, with D unresolved. This CDR3 spans 15 amino acids. Trimming stripped 5 bases from V and 7 bases from J, with 21 bases between. The germline V gene encodes CDR1 SGHTA and CDR2 FQGNSA. CDR3: CASSPSGVLGWEQYF. In nucleotides, the CDR3 is TGTGCCAGCAGCCCTAGTGGGGTTCTGGGGTGGGAGCAGTACTTC.

This clonotype was seen repeatedly, ten times or more. The chain has TRBV11-1 and TRBJ2-1; the match to TRBD2 covers 13 bases. CDR1 and CDR2 from the germline V gene are SGHAT and FQDESV (reference sequence). Unmatched junction bases numbered 15, after V lost 5 bases and J lost 5 bases. The CDR3 spans 19 residues. CDR3 nucleotide sequence: TGTGCCAGCAGCGGAGTGGGACTAGCGGGATACTATCTCAACAATGAGCAGTTCTTC. Amino acids: CASSGVGLAGYYLNNEQFF. The whole variable domain, remainder taken from reference TRBV11-1 and TRBJ2-1, is EAEVAQSPRYKITEKSQAVAFWCDPISGHATLYWYRQILGQGPELLVQFQDESVVDDSQLPKDRFSAERLKGVDSTLKIQPAELGDSAMYLCASSGVGLAGYYLNNEQFFGPGTRLTVL.

This clonotype appeared many times. This sequence joins TRBV7-2 and TRBJ2-3, with D possibly being TRBD1 or TRBD2 (5 bases each). The germline V and J ends were trimmed by 3 bases and 3 bases, with 10 bases remaining between them. CDR1 is SGHTA, CDR2 FQGNSA, per germline. CDR3 size: 14 residues. The CDR3 region has the DNA TGTGCCAGCAGCTTTGGGACCAAGACAGATACGCAGTATTTT. It yields the protein CASSFGTKTDTQYF.

The chain combines TRBV14 with TRBJ2-1; 7 bases align to TRBD2. The CDR3 totals 15 residues. Germline V gives CDR1 SGHDN, CDR2 FVKESK. The V gene end was trimmed by 4 bases and the J gene end by 3 bases; junction bases not matched to a gene: 6. DNA of the CDR3: TGTGCCAGCAGCCTGGGGAGGGCGATCTACAATGAGCAGTTCTTC. Its protein product is CASSLGRAIYNEQFF. The variable domain in full, completed from reference TRBV14 and TRBJ2-1, reads EAGVTQFPSHSVIEKGQTVTLRCDPISGHDNLYWYRRVMGKEIKFLLHFVKESKQDESGMPNNRFLAERTGGTYSTLKVQPAELEDSGVYFCASSLGRAIYNEQFFGPGTRLTVL.

This sequence joins TRBV7-2 and TRBJ2-3, with 9 bases aligning to TRBD1. Per germline, CDR1 SGHTA and CDR2 FQGNSA. Trimming removed 3 bases from V and 0 bases from J; junction bases left unmatched: 7. The CDR3 is 17 residues long. This CDR3 reads CASSLGTGQGSTDTQYF. CDR3 sequence (DNA): TGTGCCAGCAGCTTGGGGACGGGACAGGGAAGCACAGATACGCAGTATTTT.